One T cell receptor (beta chain) is described in this entry. Its recognized antigen is unknown. Base qualities are not recorded, but no much larger clone differs from it by a single base. The entry originates in a study of radiation and T cells in renal cell carcinoma (dated by TCRdb to 2020 to 2022). Study-wide context: In total, 53 samples, comprising roughly 25 tumors and some 27 peripheral blood samples, were subjected to TCR beta sequencing. The last blood draw occurred 4 weeks after radiation, at the same time as nephrectomy. Across all 50 or so samples, over 4,000,000 unique CDR3 nucleotide sequences encoding 2.5 million to 3 million unique CDR3 amino acid sequences were identified.

The research as a whole found: Dynamics of the blood repertoire were not tracked past 4 weeks after treatment. Because pretreatment tumor biopsies were not available, the baseline intratumoral presence of clonotypes could not be determined. In blood, the top tumor clonotypes increased from baseline to 2 weeks after radiation and then shrank by 4 weeks, which suggests a temporary expansion of tumor-resident clones. Because the trial had a single-armed design, the trial could not examine how radiation dose or scheduling affected the TCR repertoire.

TCR beta libraries were generated from genomic DNA with the immunoSEQ kit, following the manufacturer's recommendations. To prepare libraries, a first multiplex PCR with proprietary primers was run, followed by a second PCR that added unique barcodes, and a bead cleanup was done after each round. A positive control reaction and a negative control reaction, both provided in the kit, were run with every batch of samples. The final libraries were assessed on an Agilent 4200 TapeStation D1000 ScreenTape, pooled by volume, and quantified by qPCR. Sequencing ran on an Illumina NextSeq500 with a MidOutput 150-cycle cartridge, using 156 Read1 and 15 Index1 cycles with kit custom primers. The pooled library was loaded at 0.75 to 1 pM with a roughly 20% PhiX control spike-in. The authors' pipeline ran thus. Vendor-processed data were analyzed in R, with a clonotype defined as all T cells sharing the same CDR3 nucleotide sequence. In the clone abundance analyses, frequencies in each sample were normalized to that sample's 10,000 most abundant clones. Before analysis, public T cell clones were removed, and these numbered fewer than six per sample on average. A difference in abundance of at least 32-fold between compartments was used to define tumor-enriched and baseline blood-enriched clonotypes. A beta-binomial differential abundance model was applied to find clonotypes that expanded or contracted between blood time points. The Baroni-Urbani and Buser coefficient was used to measure tumor-blood repertoire similarity, and groups were compared with two-tailed Wilcoxon tests in R. Entries here come from immuneACCESS through TCRdb and include only in-frame sequences with V and J called. Some clones fail to appear in such tables; in the studies checked, an unresolved V gene covers under half of the shortfall, and the cause of the remainder is unknown. V and J calls and clone size are those listed in that table; D and trimming were worked out from the DNA. The sample data list around 180,000 clones, and approximately 90% of these were observed just once. Of the sample, approximately 10% is held by the ten largest clones.

The time point label here, explained by the study, means: blood 4 weeks post-SBRT, at nephrectomy. In light of the paper, this sample's treatment or condition label describes: 15 Gy SBRT to primary tumor, nephrectomy 4 weeks later. Samples were obtained from a clinical trial, in which 15 Gy stereotactic body radiation therapy was delivered to primary renal cell carcinomas and nephrectomy was performed 4 weeks later. To follow tumor-enriched clonotypes, peripheral blood was collected serially from radiation-treated patients at baseline and again at 2 weeks and 4 weeks after SBRT. Every patient's renal cell carcinoma showed clear cell pathology. Genomic DNA for TCR sequencing was prepared using the QIAamp DNA Blood Mini Kit (Qiagen). The analyses included just those samples that passed every quality control check. V loses 0 bases of germline sequence and J loses 7 bases, and the interval between the two ends is 7 bases. Per the germline V gene, SGHAT is the CDR1 and FQNNGV is the CDR2. Including the terminal cysteine and phenylalanine, the CDR3 comprises 13 residues. Left in the record is the CDR3 DNA by itself, 39 bases read in frame from the first base.

The chain is made from TRBV11-2 and TRBJ1-3; the D gene cannot be resolved reliably. This clonotype was obtained from a woman aged 45 to 65 with renal cell carcinoma. Sequencing used blood, obtained from a patient whose treatment included radiotherapy and nephrectomy. At the DNA level, the sequence is TGTGCCAGCAGCTTAGAGCGGGAGAACACCATATATTTT. It encodes CASSLERENTIYF.